A single sample gave rise to the 13 T cell receptor beta chains below, sequenced in a study of T cells of healthy individuals. From the 5' RACE reads, TCRdb called clonotypes with MiXCR, one entry per CDR3 protein. The repertoire holds around 98,000 distinct CDR3 sequences, with approximately 15% as singletons. All receptors come from a human donor in good health.

The chain couples TRBV7-9 to TRBJ2-7; D is unclear. CDR1 and CDR2 (germline): SEHNR, FQNEAQ (reference sequence). The CDR3 loop spans 15 amino acids. The germline V and J ends were trimmed by 3 bases and 5 bases, with 17 bases remaining between them. The CDR3, as DNA: TGTGCCAGCAGCTTGGGGTCCGCCCGCGTCCACGAGCAGTACTTC. Residues: CASSLGSARVHEQYF.

This clonotype was seen many times. Here the CDR3 DNA reads TGTGCCAGCCAGGGGACCGGGGAGCTGTTTTTT. This encodes CASQGTGELFF. This chain connects TRBV2 to TRBJ2-2; TRBD1 is a possible D gene (6 bases). Germline assignment: CDR1 SNHLY and CDR2 FYNNEI. This CDR3 spans 11 amino acids. The ends were cut back, 8 bases at V and 5 bases at J, with 6 bases in the middle.

This clonotype has only a few counts. The rearrangement links TRBV20-1 to TRBJ2-7, with unresolved D. The V gene lost 5 bases and the J gene lost 2 bases, with 10 bases spanning the gap. Germline CDR1 DFQATT, CDR2 SNEGSKA (reference sequence). The CDR3 consists of 12 residues. This CDR3 is CSAAASAYEQYF. Written as DNA, the CDR3 is TGCAGTGCTGCAGCCAGCGCCTACGAGCAGTACTTC.

As regards this clonotype: Being one base from a much bigger clone, this may be a read error. V is TRBV6-2 or TRBV6-3 and J is TRBJ1-5, with 7 positions matching TRBD2. The DNA end is more similar to TRBJ2-3, so the J call may be wrong. In germline, CDR1 is MNHEY, CDR2 SVGEGT. The CDR3 is 15 residues long. CDR3 sequence: CASSTAGYSNQPQYF. For the CDR3, the DNA is TGTGCCAGCAGCACAGCGGGGTATAGCAATCAGCCCCAGTATTTT.

This chain uses TRBV20-1 with TRBJ2-7; TRBD1 aligns across 7 bases. This CDR3 has 13 residues. Trimming removed 4 bases from V and 6 bases from J; junction bases left unmatched: 9. Germline V lookup: CDR1 DFQATT, CDR2 SNEGSKA (reference sequence). Here the CDR3 reads CSATAPGGLEQYF. DNA of the CDR3: TGCAGTGCTACCGCTCCAGGGGGTCTCGAGCAGTACTTC.

This clonotype has just a few counts. The V gene is TRBV3-1, the J gene TRBJ1-5; 9 bases map to TRBD1. V was pared by 5 bases and J by 6 bases, with 8 bases of the junction left unmatched. Germline V gives CDR1 LGHDT, CDR2 YNNKEL (reference sequence). CDR3 size: 15 residues. CDR3 amino acids: CASSDAGTGRQPQHF. CDR3 DNA: TGTGCCAGCAGCGATGCCGGGACAGGGCGTCAGCCCCAGCATTTT.

This clonotype was found a few times. CDR3 nucleotide sequence: TGTGCCAGCAGAAACTCCGGGACAGCGAATTATGGCTACACCTTC. Residues: CASRNSGTANYGYTF. The genes are TRBV6-2 or TRBV6-3 and TRBJ1-2; TRBD1 agrees at 7 bases. Germline CDR1 is MNHEY and CDR2 is SVGEGT. The CDR3 has 15 amino acids. Trimming at V came to 6 bases and at J to 5 bases, leaving 12 bases not matched to a gene.

This clonotype was seen many times. This rearrangement joins TRBV20-1 to TRBJ2-7; the match to TRBD2 covers 9 bases. The CDR3 totals 16 residues. Looked up from germline, CDR1 is DFQATT and CDR2 is SNEGSKA (reference sequence). V shed 5 bases, J shed 0 bases, and the junction held 11 bases outside the gene matches. CDR3 region: CSAVLLAGPISYEQYF. CDR3 bases: TGCAGTGCTGTCCTCCTAGCGGGACCAATCTCCTACGAGCAGTACTTC.

On this clonotype itself: A much larger clonotype is one base distant, so this may be a read error. The V call is TRBV20-1, the J call TRBJ2-5; D gene uncertain. This CDR3 is built from 12 residues. Germline assignment: CDR1 DFQATT and CDR2 SNEGSKA (reference sequence). The CDR3 reads CSDRVRFETQYF. CDR3 nucleotides: TGCAGTGATAGAGTCCGGTTTGAGACCCAGTACTTC.

This clonotype was observed many times. The chain recombines TRBV5-6 with TRBJ2-3; TRBD2 is a possible D gene (5 bases). The CDR3 is made up of 13 amino acids. V was pared by 1 base and J by 3 bases, with 6 bases between. Germline V lookup: CDR1 SGHDT, CDR2 YYEEEE. The CDR3 bases are TGTGCCAGCAGCTTGCGAGGGACAGATACGCAGTATTTT. This translates into CASSLRGTDTQYF. Full variable domain (remainder filled in from reference TRBV5-6 and TRBJ2-3): DAGVTQSPTHLIKTRGQQVTLRCSPKSGHDTVSWYQQALGQGPQFIFQYYEEEERQRGNFPDRFSGHQFPNYSSELNVNALLLGDSALYLCASSLRGTDTQYFGPGTRLTVL.

V is TRBV29-1 and J is TRBJ1-1; possible D gene TRBD1, 5 bases. Germline V lookup: CDR1 SQVTM, CDR2 ANQGSEA. Trimming took 4 bases from V and 0 from J, leaving 9 bases between them. There are 13 residues in the CDR3. Here the CDR3 DNA reads TGCAGCGTTGGGGGGGGGTTGAACACTGAAGCTTTCTTT. As protein: CSVGGGLNTEAFF.

The table lists this clonotype with many counts. This chain links TRBV6-2 or TRBV6-3 with TRBJ2-1; D is unresolved. This CDR3 comprises 11 residues. Per the germline V gene, CDR1 is MNHEY and CDR2 is SVGEGT. V dropped 10 bases and J dropped 5 bases, with 9 bases sitting between them. CDR3 residues: CATHSNNEQFF. CDR3 DNA sequence: TGTGCCACGCATTCCAACAATGAGCAGTTCTTC.

In this sample, this clonotype turned up many times. The gene calls are TRBV4-1 and TRBJ1-4; D unclear. Between the trimmed V and J ends, which lost 4 bases and 7 bases, there was a span of 16 bases. The CDR3 covers 15 residues. Germline V gene data show CDR1 as MGHRA and CDR2 as YSYEKL. The CDR3 sequence: CASSRHSSGSEKLFF. CDR3 nucleotides: TGCGCCAGCAGCCGTCATTCGTCCGGGAGTGAAAAACTGTTTTTT.